The sample holds many counts of the clone carrying this TCR beta chain. Its matching antigen is unknown. A TCRbeta library incorporating unique molecular identifiers was prepared. Via MiXCR, TCRdb re-called the PCR reads, giving one row per CDR3 protein. The data contain 250,000 or so distinct CDR3 sequences, less than 9% of them singletons. V lost 2 bases to trimming and J lost 4 bases, with 18 bases between them. Germline V gene lookup returns CDR1 SEHNR and CDR2 FQNEAQ (reference sequence). This CDR3 is built from 16 residues. This record comes from a study of T-cell reconstitution after alpha-beta-depleted transplantation in children. Study-level points and caveats: TCRbeta diversity was high at day 60 in some patients (a result of surviving recipient T cells and thymic progenitors). Newly made T cells mostly supplied T-cell counts and diversity one year after transplant.

This TCR was sampled from a male patient under 18 who had a stem cell transplant for acute lymphoblastic leukemia, so the T cells may come from the graft donor. This sample comprised PBMCs, mostly from graft donor cells, obtained 180 days after TCRalphabeta/CD19-depleted stem cell transplant. The gene calls are TRBV7-9 and TRBJ2-7, with D maybe TRBD2 (7 bases). In DNA, the CDR3 is TGTGCCAGCAGCTTAATATCTGGGGGGGACAATTACGAGCAGTACTTC. Amino acid sequence: CASSLISGGDNYEQYF.